This T cell receptor beta chain stems from a study of cytotoxic CD8 clonotypes in ibrutinib-treated CLL. Background on the study: Response sampling took place at median 12 months of treatment, range 6 to 36.

The planned depth of sequencing spanned 1 in 200,000 to 1 in 1 million T cells. The assay was immunoSEQ multiplex PCR, and TCRdb's table has in-frame clones only and misses some. The data show roughly 45,000 clones, approximately 65% seen once. Germline V gene data show CDR1 as SGHRS and CDR2 as YFSETQ. This CDR3 has 14 residues. Trimming removed 2 bases at V and 1 base at J, with 9 bases between. As regards this clone: Its antigen is currently unknown.

Overall study findings and caveats: The study found baseline clonality above age-matched healthy donors, tracking circulating CD8+ T-cell counts. Contraction or stability on treatment was seen for public clonotypes, which were uncommon.

The clonotype comes from a human donor with chronic lymphocytic leukemia. The chain links TRBV5-1 to TRBJ1-1; D uncertain. Sequenced material: PBMCs, taken after 24 months of ibrutinib treatment. CDR3 coding DNA: TGCGCCAGCAGCTTTTATACCGAGAACACTGAAGCTTTCTTT. This translates into CASSFYTENTEAFF.